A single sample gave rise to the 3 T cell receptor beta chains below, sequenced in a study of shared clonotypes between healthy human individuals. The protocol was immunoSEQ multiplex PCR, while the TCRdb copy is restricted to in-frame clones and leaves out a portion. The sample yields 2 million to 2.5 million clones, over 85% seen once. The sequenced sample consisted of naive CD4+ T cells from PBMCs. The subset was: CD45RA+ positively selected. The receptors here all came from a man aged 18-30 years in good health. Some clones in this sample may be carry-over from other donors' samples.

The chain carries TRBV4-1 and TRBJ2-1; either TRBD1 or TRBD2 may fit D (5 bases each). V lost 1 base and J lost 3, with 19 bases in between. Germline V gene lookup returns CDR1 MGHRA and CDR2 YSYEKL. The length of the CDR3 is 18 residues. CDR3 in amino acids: CASSQGGGLRQLYNEQFF. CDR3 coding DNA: TGCGCCAGCAGCCAAGGAGGTGGACTGAGACAGCTCTACAATGAGCAGTTCTTC.

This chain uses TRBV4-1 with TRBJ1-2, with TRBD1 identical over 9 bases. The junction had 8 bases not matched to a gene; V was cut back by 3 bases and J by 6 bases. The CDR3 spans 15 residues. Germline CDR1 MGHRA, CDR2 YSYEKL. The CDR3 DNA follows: TGCGCCAGCAGCCATACGGGACAGGGATTAGATGGCTACACCTTC. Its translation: CASSHTGQGLDGYTF.

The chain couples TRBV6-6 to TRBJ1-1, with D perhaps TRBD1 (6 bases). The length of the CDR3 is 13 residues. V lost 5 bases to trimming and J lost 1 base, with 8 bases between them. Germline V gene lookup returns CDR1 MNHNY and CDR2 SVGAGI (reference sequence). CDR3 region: CASSPQGNTEAFF. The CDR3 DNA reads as TGTGCCAGCAGTCCACAGGGGAACACTGAAGCTTTCTTT.